The clone carrying this TCR beta chain has more than one count but fewer than ten. Its specificity is unknown. The germline V gene encodes CDR1 PRHDT and CDR2 FYEKMQ (reference sequence). The CDR3 length is 14 residues. V gave up 5 bases and J gave up 0 bases, with 9 bases separating them. Time point described: sample taken at primary tumor resection. TCRdb redid the calling of the 5' RACE reads with MiXCR, one entry per CDR3 protein. The repertoire holds about 100,000 distinct CDR3 sequences, approximately 4.4% seen once, with 21% in the top ten. The data were obtained in a study of spatial heterogeneity in lung cancer. Study-level findings and limits: The number of expanded tumor alpha and beta chains correlated with mutation number.

The gene calls are TRBV13 and TRBJ2-3, with D possibly matching TRBD1 (5 bases). This receptor was identified in a male donor with early-stage non-small cell lung cancer. The sample was lung tumor tissue, taken at surgery. CDR3 sequence reads: CASSTGTSTDTQYF. The CDR3, as DNA: TGTGCCAGCAGCACAGGTACGAGCACAGATACGCAGTATTTT. Full variable domain (outside the CDR3, taken from reference TRBV13 and TRBJ2-3): AAGVIQSPRHLIKEKRETATLKCYPIPRHDTVYWYQQGPGQDPQFLISFYEKMQSDKGSIPDRFSAQQFSDYHSELNMSSLELGDSALYFCASSTGTSTDTQYFGPGTRLTVL.